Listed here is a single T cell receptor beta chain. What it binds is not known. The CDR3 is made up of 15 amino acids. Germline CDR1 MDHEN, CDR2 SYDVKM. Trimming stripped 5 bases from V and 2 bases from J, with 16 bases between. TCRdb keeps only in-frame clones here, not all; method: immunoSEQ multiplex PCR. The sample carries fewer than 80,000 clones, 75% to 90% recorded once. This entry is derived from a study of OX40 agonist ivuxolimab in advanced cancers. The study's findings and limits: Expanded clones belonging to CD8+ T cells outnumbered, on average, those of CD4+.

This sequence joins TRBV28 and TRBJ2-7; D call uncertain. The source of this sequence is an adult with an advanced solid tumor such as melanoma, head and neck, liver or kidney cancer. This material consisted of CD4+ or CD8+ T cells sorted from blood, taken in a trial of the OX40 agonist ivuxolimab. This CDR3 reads CASSPQRRSTYEQYF. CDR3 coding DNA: TGTGCCAGCAGTCCCCAGAGAAGGTCAACCTACGAGCAGTACTTC.